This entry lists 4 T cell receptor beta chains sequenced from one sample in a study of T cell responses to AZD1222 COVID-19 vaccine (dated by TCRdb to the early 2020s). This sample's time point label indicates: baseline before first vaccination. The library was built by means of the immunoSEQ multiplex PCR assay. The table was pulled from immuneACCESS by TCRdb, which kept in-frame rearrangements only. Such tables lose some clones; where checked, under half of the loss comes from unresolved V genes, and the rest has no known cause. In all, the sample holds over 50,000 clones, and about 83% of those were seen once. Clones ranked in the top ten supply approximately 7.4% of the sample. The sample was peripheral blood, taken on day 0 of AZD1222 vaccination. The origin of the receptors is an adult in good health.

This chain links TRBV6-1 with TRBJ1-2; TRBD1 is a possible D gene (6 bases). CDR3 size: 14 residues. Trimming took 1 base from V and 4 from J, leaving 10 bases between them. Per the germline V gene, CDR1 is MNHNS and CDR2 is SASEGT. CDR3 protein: CASSEGGAGYGYTF. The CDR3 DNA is TGTGCCAGCAGTGAAGGGGGGGCTGGCTATGGCTACACCTTC.

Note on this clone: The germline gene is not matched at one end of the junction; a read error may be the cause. The CDR3 nucleotides read TGCGCCAGCAGCCTCCATCGGACTAGCGGGGGGGAGGTCTTC. It encodes CASSLHRTSGGEVF. The chain has TRBV4-1 and TRBJ2-1; 15 bases align to TRBD2. The CDR3 runs 14 residues. CDR1 and CDR2 (germline): MGHRA, YSYEKL.

The CDR3 sequence is CASSPGTGPYEQYF. DNA for the CDR3: TGTGCCAGTAGCCCAGGGACAGGGCCCTACGAGCAGTACTTC. The chain carries TRBV19 and TRBJ2-7, with 9 nucleotides matching TRBD1. Germline CDR1 reads LNHDA; CDR2 reads SQIVND (reference sequence). The length of the CDR3 is 14 residues. V dropped 6 bases and J dropped 2; count of bases not matched to a gene: 5.

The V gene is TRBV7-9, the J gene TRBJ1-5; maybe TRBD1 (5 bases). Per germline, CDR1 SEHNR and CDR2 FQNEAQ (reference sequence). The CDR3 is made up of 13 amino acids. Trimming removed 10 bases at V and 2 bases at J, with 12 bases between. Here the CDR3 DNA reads TGTGCCATAGGGGTACAGGGCAATCAGCCCCAGCATTTT. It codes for CAIGVQGNQPQHF.